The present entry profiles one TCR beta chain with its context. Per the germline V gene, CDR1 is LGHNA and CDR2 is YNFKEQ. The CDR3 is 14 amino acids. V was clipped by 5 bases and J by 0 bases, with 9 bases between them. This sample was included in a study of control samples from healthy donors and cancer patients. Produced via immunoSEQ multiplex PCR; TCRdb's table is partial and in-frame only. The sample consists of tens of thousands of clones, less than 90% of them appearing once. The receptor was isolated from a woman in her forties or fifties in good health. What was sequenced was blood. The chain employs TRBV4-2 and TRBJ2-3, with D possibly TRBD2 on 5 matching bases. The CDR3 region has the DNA TGTGCCAGCAGCGGCAGGACTAGCACAGATACGCAGTATTTT. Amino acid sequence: CASSGRTSTDTQYF.